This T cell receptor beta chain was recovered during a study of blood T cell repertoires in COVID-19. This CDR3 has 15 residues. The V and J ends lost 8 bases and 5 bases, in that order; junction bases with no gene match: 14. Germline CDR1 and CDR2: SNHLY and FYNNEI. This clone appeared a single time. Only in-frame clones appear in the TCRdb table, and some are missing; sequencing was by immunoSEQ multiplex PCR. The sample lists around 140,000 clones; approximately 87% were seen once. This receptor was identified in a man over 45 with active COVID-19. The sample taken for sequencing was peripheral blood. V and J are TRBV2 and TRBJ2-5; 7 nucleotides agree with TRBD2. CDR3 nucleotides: TGTGCCAGCCCCGCGTCATTAGCGGGCGGGGAGACCCAGTACTTC. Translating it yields CASPASLAGGETQYF.